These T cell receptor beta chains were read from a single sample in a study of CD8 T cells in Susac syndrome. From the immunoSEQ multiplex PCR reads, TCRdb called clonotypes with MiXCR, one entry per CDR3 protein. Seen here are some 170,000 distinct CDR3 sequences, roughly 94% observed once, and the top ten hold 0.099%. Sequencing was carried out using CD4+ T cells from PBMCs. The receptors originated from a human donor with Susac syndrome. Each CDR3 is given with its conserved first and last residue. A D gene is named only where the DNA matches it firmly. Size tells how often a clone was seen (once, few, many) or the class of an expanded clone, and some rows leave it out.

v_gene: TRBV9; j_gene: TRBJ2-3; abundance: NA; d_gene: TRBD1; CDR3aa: CASSIPTGGYTDTQYF; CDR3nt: TGTGCCAGCAGCATACCTACAGGGGGATACACAGATACGCAGTATTTT
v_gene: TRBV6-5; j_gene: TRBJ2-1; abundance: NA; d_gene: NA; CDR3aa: CASSYTGSGNEQFF; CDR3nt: TGTGCCAGCAGTTACACGGGGTCGGGTAATGAGCAGTTCTTC
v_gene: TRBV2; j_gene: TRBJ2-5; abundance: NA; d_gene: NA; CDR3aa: CASRTQETQYF; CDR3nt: TGTGCCAGCAGGACCCAAGAGACCCAGTACTTC
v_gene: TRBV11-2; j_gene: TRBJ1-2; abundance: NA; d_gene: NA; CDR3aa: CASSLGGQNYGYTF; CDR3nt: TGTGCCAGCAGCTTAGGGGGCCAGAACTATGGCTACACCTTC
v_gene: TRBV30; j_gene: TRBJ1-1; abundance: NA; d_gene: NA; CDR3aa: CACFTRFSTEAFF; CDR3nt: TGTGCCTGTTTTACCCGGTTTTCCACTGAAGCTTTCTTT
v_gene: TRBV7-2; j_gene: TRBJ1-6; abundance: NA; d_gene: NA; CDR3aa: CASSLDRNYSPLHF; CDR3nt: TGTGCCAGCAGCTTAGACAGGAACTATTCACCCCTCCACTTT
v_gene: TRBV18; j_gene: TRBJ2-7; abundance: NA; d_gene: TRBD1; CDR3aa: CASSPGQETYEQYF; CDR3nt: TGTGCCAGCTCACCGGGACAGGAAACCTACGAGCAGTACTTC
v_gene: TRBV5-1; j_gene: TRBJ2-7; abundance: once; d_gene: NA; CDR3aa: CASSLEEGWYEQYF; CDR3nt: TGCGCCAGCAGCTTGGAGGAGGGCTGGTACGAGCAGTACTTC
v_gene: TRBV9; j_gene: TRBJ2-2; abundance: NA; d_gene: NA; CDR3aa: CASSPGLGGGGTGELFF; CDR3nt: TGTGCCAGCAGCCCCGGTCTTGGCGGGGGCGGCACCGGGGAGCTGTTTTTT
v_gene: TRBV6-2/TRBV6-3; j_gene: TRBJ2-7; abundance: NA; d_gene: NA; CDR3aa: CASSYPGIYVGNSYEQYF; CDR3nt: TGTGCCAGCAGTTACCCGGGAATTTATGTCGGGAACTCCTACGAGCAGTACTTC